This T cell receptor beta chain was recovered during a study of T-cell memory formation after mild COVID-19. TCR alpha and TCR beta cDNA libraries carrying sample barcodes and UMIs were produced by 5'RACE using constant-segment primers. TCRdb recomputed calls from the 5' RACE reads with MiXCR, one row per CDR3 protein. The repertoire holds 500,000 to 650,000 distinct CDR3 sequences, with less than 25% as singletons. This clonotype was seen more than once but under ten times. The V gene lost 8 bases and the J gene lost 3 bases, with 19 bases spanning the gap. There are 15 residues in the CDR3. The sequencing input was PBMCs or a T cell subset sorted from them (not recorded which). The receptor comes from an adult woman who had mild COVID-19 (a few samples of this study predate the infection). Cell type and time point are not known. The V call is TRBV12-3 or TRBV12-4, the J call TRBJ1-1; D unresolved. CDR3: CASRPPDHGYTEAFF. The CDR3 DNA reads TGTGCCAGCCGCCCACCGGACCACGGGTACACTGAAGCTTTCTTT.